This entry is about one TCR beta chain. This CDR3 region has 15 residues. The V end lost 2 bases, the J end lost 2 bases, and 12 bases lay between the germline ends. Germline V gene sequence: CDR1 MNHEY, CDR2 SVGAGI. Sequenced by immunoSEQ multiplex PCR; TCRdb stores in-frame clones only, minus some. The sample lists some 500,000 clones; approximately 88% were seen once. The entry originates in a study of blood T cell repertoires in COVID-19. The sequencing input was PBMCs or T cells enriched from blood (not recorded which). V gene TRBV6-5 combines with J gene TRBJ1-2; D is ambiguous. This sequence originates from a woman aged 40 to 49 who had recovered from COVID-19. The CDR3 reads CASSYRQRLNYGYTF. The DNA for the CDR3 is TGTGCCAGCAGTTACCGTCAGCGACTCAACTATGGCTACACCTTC.